The T cell receptor beta chain described here comes from a study of blood T cell repertoires in COVID-19. On the study more broadly: Samples came from the United States, Italy and Spain, spanning acute and convalescent COVID-19. Sources were T cells, B-cell-depleted T cells, or PBMCs; the material itself was cDNA or gDNA.

This clone was found a few times. As handled by the study authors: Nucleated cell counts were estimated from reference gene primer amplification. Clones were read by immunoSEQ multiplex PCR, and TCRdb kept only the in-frame ones, dropping some. That table furnishes V, J and clone size, whereas the DNA furnished D and trimming. Found here are around 100,000 clones, 82% of them singletons; the top ten hold roughly 7.9%. This TCR was sampled from a man in his sixties or seventies with acute or convalescent COVID-19. Input material: peripheral blood.

This CDR3 is CASSYQQGAHGYTF. The CDR3 DNA reads TGTGCCAGCAGCTATCAACAGGGGGCCCATGGCTACACCTTC. The V call is TRBV7-2, the J call TRBJ1-2; 9 bases are shared with TRBD1. Germline V gene lookup returns CDR1 SGHTA and CDR2 FQGNSA. J gave up 6 bases and V 4 bases, and 6 bases lay outside the gene matches. CDR3 length: 14 residues. The full variable domain, in which reference TRBV7-2 and TRBJ1-2 provide the parts outside the CDR3, is GAGVSQSPSNKVTEKGKDVELRCDPISGHTALYWYRQSLGQGLEFLIYFQGNSAPDKSGLPSDRFSAERTGGSVSTLTIQRTQQEDSAVYLCASSYQQGAHGYTFGSGTRLTVV.